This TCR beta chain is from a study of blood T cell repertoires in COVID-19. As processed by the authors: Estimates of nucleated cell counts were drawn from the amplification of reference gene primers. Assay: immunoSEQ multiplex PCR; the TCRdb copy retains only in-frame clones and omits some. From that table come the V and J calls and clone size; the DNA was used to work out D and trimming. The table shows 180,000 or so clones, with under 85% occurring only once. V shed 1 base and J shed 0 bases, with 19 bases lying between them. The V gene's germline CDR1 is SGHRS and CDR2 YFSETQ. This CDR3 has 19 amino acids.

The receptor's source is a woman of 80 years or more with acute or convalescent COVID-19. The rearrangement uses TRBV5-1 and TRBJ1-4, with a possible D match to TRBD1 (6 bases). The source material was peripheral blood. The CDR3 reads CASSLNPGASVATNEKLFF. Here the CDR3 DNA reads TGCGCCAGCAGCTTGAACCCAGGGGCCTCAGTTGCAACTAATGAAAAACTGTTTTTT. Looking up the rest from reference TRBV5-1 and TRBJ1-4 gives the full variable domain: KAGVTQTPRYLIKTRGQQVTLSCSPISGHRSVSWYQQTPGQGLQFLFEYFSETQRNKGNFPGRFSGRQFSNSRSEMNVSTLELGDSALYLCASSLNPGASVATNEKLFFGSGTQLSVL.